What follows is one T cell receptor (beta chain) and its context. Its cognate antigen is unknown. The CDR3 has 17 residues. The trim removed 5 bases at V and 0 bases at J, leaving 11 bases unmatched. Germline V lookup: CDR1 SEHNR, CDR2 FQNEAQ (reference sequence). Sequencing was performed with immunoSEQ multiplex PCR; in TCRdb, only in-frame clones are kept and a portion is missing. The sample lists about 110,000 clones; about four fifths were seen once. These data are taken from a study of radiotherapy plus CTLA-4 blockade in lung cancer. Turning to the study itself: Objective response rate was around 20%; disease control rate, around 30%. Study results and limitations: With interferon-beta, early dynamics of blood T cell clones were reported to best predict response. An expansion of tumor-derived TCR clones occurred in blood after radiotherapy plus ipilimumab.

Focal radiation and CTLA-4 blockade (ipilimumab) were tested in chemo-refractory metastatic non-small-cell lung cancer patients. The sequence was obtained from a human donor with non-small cell lung cancer that progressed on radiotherapy plus ipilimumab. Some clones in this sample may be carry-over from other donors' samples. The J gene is TRBJ2-3, the V gene TRBV7-9; 7 bases are shared with TRBD2. The sequences come from peripheral blood, collected from a patient treated with radiotherapy plus ipilimumab. The CDR3 DNA follows: TGTGCCAGCAGCCGCTCTCGGTCTAGCGGAAGCACAGATACGCAGTATTTT. Translation gives CASSRSRSSGSTDTQYF.